This section outlines one TCR beta chain sequence together with its context. Treatment indicated: oral pan-JAK inhibitor, 5-10 mg twice daily. Isolated RNA was reverse transcribed into cDNA used as the sequencing template. Only in-frame clones appear in the TCRdb table, and some are missing; sequencing was by immunoSEQ multiplex PCR. The data contain approximately 160,000 clones, 60% of them singletons. The data stem from a study of CD8+ T cells in alopecia areata. This CDR3 has 13 residues. The germline V gene encodes CDR1 SGHTA and CDR2 FQGNSA. The ends were cut back, 1 base at V and 2 bases at J, with 5 bases in the middle.

The V and J genes are TRBV7-2 and TRBJ2-5; D unresolved. Source: CD4+ T cells sorted from blood, taken at week 24, from a patient treated with tofacitinib. The clonotype was recovered from a human donor with alopecia areata. The CDR3 loop is CASSLDRQETQYF. DNA of the CDR3: TGTGCCAGCAGCTTAGACAGACAAGAGACCCAGTACTTC.